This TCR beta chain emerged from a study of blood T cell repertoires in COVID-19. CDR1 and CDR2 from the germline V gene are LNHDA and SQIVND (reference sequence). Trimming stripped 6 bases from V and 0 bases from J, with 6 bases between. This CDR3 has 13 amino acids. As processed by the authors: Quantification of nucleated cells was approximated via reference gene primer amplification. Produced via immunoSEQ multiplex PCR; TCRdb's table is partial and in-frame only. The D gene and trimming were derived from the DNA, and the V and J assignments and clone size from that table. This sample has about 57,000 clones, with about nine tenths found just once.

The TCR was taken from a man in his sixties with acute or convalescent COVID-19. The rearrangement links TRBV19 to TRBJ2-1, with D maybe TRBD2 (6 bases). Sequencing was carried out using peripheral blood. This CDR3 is CASSGSSYNEQFF. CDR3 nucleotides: TGTGCCAGTAGCGGGAGCTCCTACAATGAGCAGTTCTTC.